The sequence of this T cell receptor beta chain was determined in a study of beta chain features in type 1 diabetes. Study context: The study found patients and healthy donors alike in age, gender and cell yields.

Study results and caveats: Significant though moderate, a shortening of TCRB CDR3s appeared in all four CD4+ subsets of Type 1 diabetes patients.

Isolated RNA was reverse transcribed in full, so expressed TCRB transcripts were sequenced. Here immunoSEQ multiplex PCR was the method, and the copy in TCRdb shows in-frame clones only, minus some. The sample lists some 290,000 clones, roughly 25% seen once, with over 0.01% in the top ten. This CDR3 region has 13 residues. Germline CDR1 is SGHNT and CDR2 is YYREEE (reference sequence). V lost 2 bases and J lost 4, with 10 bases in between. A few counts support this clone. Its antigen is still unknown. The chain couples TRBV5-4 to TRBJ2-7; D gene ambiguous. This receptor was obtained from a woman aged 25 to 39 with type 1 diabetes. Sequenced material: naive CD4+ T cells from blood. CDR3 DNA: TGTGCCAGCAGCTTTGGGCAACAATACGAGCAGTACTTC. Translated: CASSFGQQYEQYF.